This record covers a single TCR beta chain. Its matching antigen is unknown. Use of 60 Vbeta and 13 Jbeta primers characterized the PCR. TCRdb's table, derived via immunoSEQ multiplex PCR, lists solely in-frame clones and lacks some. The repertoire holds under 120,000 clones, with 50% to 70% as singletons. The source of the sample is a study of cytomegalovirus exposure and HLA in healthy donors. Study-level findings and limits: One variant, a missense change in DCLRE1C, was linked in a later analysis to TCR beta V- and J-gene trimming. Across all donors, roughly uniform sequencing depth was an assumption of the presence/absence analyses.

The CDR3 is 13 residues long. V lost 1 base to trimming and J lost 7 bases, with 7 bases between them. The germline CDR1 and CDR2 sequences are MGHRA and YSYEKL. This clonotype was obtained from a man aged 25 to 40 in good health and CMV-seropositive. Sequenced input: PBMCs. The chain links TRBV4-1 to TRBJ2-2; D unclear. The CDR3 region is CASSQVSSGELFF. CDR3 bases: TGCGCCAGCAGCCAAGTGTCTAGCGGGGAGCTGTTTTTT.